The clone carrying this T cell receptor (beta chain) was seen a single time. As yet, its antigen is unknown. These data come from a study of cytomegalovirus exposure and HLA in healthy donors. General study points: Most sequenced TCRs were rare (though some public TCRs occurred in many donors). Previously analyzed data showed that most TCR beta V segments were productive at a frequency of about 87% or about 30%.

The PCR made use of 60 Vbeta and 13 Jbeta primers. Assay used: immunoSEQ multiplex PCR; TCRdb lists only in-frame clones, some missing. Of 200,000 or so clones in the sample, over 65% were seen once. Germline assignment: CDR1 KGHSH and CDR2 LQKENI. Trimming removed 3 bases from V and 7 bases from J, with 13 bases in between. This CDR3 contains 14 residues. Sequences were obtained from PBMCs. The chain couples TRBV18 to TRBJ2-1; weak D call: TRBD1 (5 bases). The sequence derives from a man between 35 and 55 years old in good health and CMV-seronegative. The CDR3 is CASSPQSDSNEQFF. The CDR3 nucleotides read TGTGCCAGCTCACCGCAAAGCGACAGTAATGAGCAGTTCTTC. Variable domain in full (rest from reference TRBV18 and TRBJ2-1): NAGVMQNPRHLVRRRGQEARLRCSPMKGHSHVYWYRQLPEEGLKFMVYLQKENIIDESGMPKERFSAEFPKEGPSILRIQQVVRGDSAAYFCASSPQSDSNEQFFGPGTRLTVL.